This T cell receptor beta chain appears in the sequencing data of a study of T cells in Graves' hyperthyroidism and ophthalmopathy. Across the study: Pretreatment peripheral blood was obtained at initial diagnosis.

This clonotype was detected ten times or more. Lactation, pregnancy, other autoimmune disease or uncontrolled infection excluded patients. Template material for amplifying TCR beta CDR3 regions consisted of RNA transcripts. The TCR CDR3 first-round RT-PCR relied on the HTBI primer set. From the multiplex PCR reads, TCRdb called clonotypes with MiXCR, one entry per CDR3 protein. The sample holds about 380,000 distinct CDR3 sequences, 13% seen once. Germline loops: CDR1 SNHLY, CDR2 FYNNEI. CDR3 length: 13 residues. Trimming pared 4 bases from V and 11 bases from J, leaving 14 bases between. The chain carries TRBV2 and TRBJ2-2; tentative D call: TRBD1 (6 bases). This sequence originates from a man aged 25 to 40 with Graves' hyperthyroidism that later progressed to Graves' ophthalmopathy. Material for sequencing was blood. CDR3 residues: CASSVGALGELFF. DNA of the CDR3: TGTGCCAGCAGTGTGGGGGCCCTCGGAGAGCTGTTTTTT.